One and the same sample provided the 24 T cell receptor beta chains below, sequenced in a study of human T cells and chemical hapten exposure. The time point was: pre-sensitization, week 0. Treatment given: therapeutic diphenylcyclopropenone sensitization with weekly scalp DPC. From the RACE reads, TCRdb called clonotypes with MiXCR, one entry per CDR3 protein. Of about 40,000 distinct CDR3 sequences listed, roughly a tenth were seen once; the top ten hold about 6%. The source material was whole blood, sampled in connection with sensitization to the hapten diphenylcyclopropenone (DPC). The source is a man between 25 and 39 years old with alopecia areata. Some clones in this sample may be carry-over from other donors' samples.

The rearrangement uses TRBV7-2 and TRBJ2-1; possibly TRBD2 for D (6 bases). V lost 2 bases, J lost 2 bases, and 13 bases lay in between. The CDR3 runs 16 residues. The germline V gene encodes CDR1 SGHTA and CDR2 FQGNSA. DNA of the CDR3: TGTGCCAGCAGCTTAAGTGCTAGCGAGGCCTACAATGAGCAGTTCTTC. Amino acid sequence: CASSLSASEAYNEQFF.

In its sample, this clonotype is medium-sized. The rearrangement links TRBV20-1 to TRBJ1-4; 7 positions agree with TRBD1. The trim removed 4 bases at V and 0 bases at J, leaving 5 bases unmatched. The germline V gene encodes CDR1 DFQATT and CDR2 SNEGSKA (reference sequence). The CDR3 consists of 15 residues. CDR3 sequence (DNA): TGCAGTGCTACCCGGGACAGTGCAACTAATGAAAAACTGTTTTTT. It encodes CSATRDSATNEKLFF.

This clonotype was recorded a few times. This chain uses TRBV7-2 with TRBJ2-2, with D unclear. This CDR3 contains 14 residues. Germline-derived CDR1 and CDR2 are SGHTA and FQGNSA. Trimming left V 3 bases short and J 6 bases short, with 11 bases between. The CDR3 region has the DNA TGTGCCAGCAGCTTTTCGCAGAAGTCCGGGGAGCTGTTTTTT. It encodes CASSFSQKSGELFF.

J is TRBJ2-1 and V is TRBV11-1; D gene ambiguous. The CDR3 sequence is 15 residues long. V shed 0 bases and J shed 2 bases, with 8 bases lying between them. Germline V gene lookup returns CDR1 SGHAT and CDR2 FQDESV (reference sequence). CDR3 coding DNA: TGTGCCAGCAGCTTAGCAGGGAATCCCTACAATGAGCAGTTCTTC. Amino acid sequence: CASSLAGNPYNEQFF.

In this sample, this clonotype turned up a few times. The rearrangement joins TRBV5-1 to TRBJ1-1, with 9 bases lining up with TRBD1. The CDR3 extends over 16 amino acids. The ends lost 4 bases at V and 2 bases at J; junction bases unmatched: 9. The germline CDR1 and CDR2 sequences are SGHRS and YFSETQ. CDR3 sequence: CASSHRGRGSNTEAFF. The CDR3 bases are TGCGCCAGCAGCCACAGGGGGCGCGGCTCTAACACTGAAGCTTTCTTT.

This clonotype was counted between two and nine times. J is TRBJ2-3 and V is TRBV12-3 or TRBV12-4; 13 bases line up with TRBD2. The CDR3 totals 15 residues. V lost 7 bases, J lost 4 bases, and 5 bases stayed unmatched. CDR3 sequence: CASKLAGGLSDTQYF. In nucleotides, the CDR3 is TGTGCCAGCAAACTAGCGGGGGGGCTGTCAGATACGCAGTATTTT.

This clonotype has just a few counts. V usage is TRBV3-1 and J usage is TRBJ2-5; 8 bases agree with TRBD2. J was trimmed by 7 bases and V by 3 bases; bases with no gene match: 13. Per the germline V gene, CDR1 is LGHDT and CDR2 is YNNKEL (reference sequence). The CDR3 runs to 16 residues. CDR3 nucleotide sequence: TGTGCCAGCAGCCAGAAGCGGGGCCCGGGACTAGTGACCCAGTACTTC. Translation: CASSQKRGPGLVTQYF.

This chain uses TRBV9 with TRBJ1-6; no clear D gene. The ends were cut back, 4 bases at V and 7 bases at J, with 12 bases in the middle. The CDR3 spans 14 residues. Germline CDR1 reads SGDLS; CDR2 reads YYNGEE. The CDR3 loop reads CASSFSALNSPLHF. Here the CDR3 DNA reads TGTGCCAGCAGCTTTTCGGCCTTAAATTCACCCCTCCACTTT.

This clonotype was counted a few times. The CDR3 bases are TGTGCCAGCAGTGAACCCCCCTCTGAAGCTTTCTTT. Its translation: CASSEPPSEAFF. V and J are TRBV2 and TRBJ1-1; D call uncertain. Germline V gives CDR1 SNHLY, CDR2 FYNNEI. The CDR3 contains 12 residues. The V gene lost 2 bases and the J gene lost 6 bases, with 7 bases spanning the gap.

This clonotype turned up a few times. The gene calls are TRBV10-3 and TRBJ2-7; maybe TRBD2 (6 bases). Germline-derived CDR1 and CDR2 are ENHRY and SYGVKD. The CDR3 spans 13 residues. With 3 bases removed from V and 5 bases from J, the gap between germline ends came to 11 bases. CDR3 in amino acids: CAISDGPGDEQYV. The CDR3 DNA is TGTGCCATCAGTGATGGCCCGGGGGACGAGCAGTACGTC.

Many counts were recorded for this clonotype. The V gene is TRBV10-3, the J gene TRBJ1-2; D ambiguous. The CDR3 totals 13 residues. V was trimmed by 5 bases and J by 1 base, leaving 8 bases between them. Germline V gives CDR1 ENHRY, CDR2 SYGVKD. The CDR3 nucleotides read TGTGCCATCAGTAAACAGCGTAACTATGGCTACACCTTC. It yields the protein CAISKQRNYGYTF.

The V gene is TRBV29-1, the J gene TRBJ2-1, with TRBD2 matching 9 bases. This CDR3 spans 12 amino acids. V was pared by 6 bases and J by 5 bases, with 2 bases of the junction left unmatched. CDR1 is SQVTM and CDR2 is ANQGSEA in the germline V gene. For the CDR3, the DNA is TGCAGCGTGGGACTAGCCGACAATGAGCAGTTCTTC. Protein: CSVGLADNEQFF.

This clonotype has at least ten counts. This rearrangement joins TRBV7-9 to TRBJ1-4, with a possible D match to TRBD1 (5 bases). Germline V gene lookup returns CDR1 SEHNR and CDR2 FQNEAQ (reference sequence). This CDR3 spans 16 amino acids. With 0 bases removed from V and 3 bases from J, the gap between germline ends came to 11 bases. The DNA of the CDR3 is TGTGCCAGCAGCTTAGCGGGCCGGGGCCCTAATGAAAAACTGTTTTTT. Translating it yields CASSLAGRGPNEKLFF.

This clonotype has more than one count but fewer than ten. V is TRBV27 and J is TRBJ1-6; D is uncertain. The CDR3 contains 15 residues. Germline assignment: CDR1 MNHEY and CDR2 SMNVEV (reference sequence). The CDR3 DNA is TGTCGTGATCGAGAGACGCCTCCCTATAATTCACCCCTCCACTTT. Translating gives CRDRETPPYNSPLHF.

This clonotype was seen ten or more times. This sequence joins TRBV20-1 and TRBJ1-3; D ambiguous. Between the trimmed V and J ends, which lost 0 bases and 0 bases, there was a span of 6 bases. The CDR3 has 14 residues. Germline V lookup: CDR1 DFQATT, CDR2 SNEGSKA (reference sequence). The CDR3, as DNA: TGCAGTGCTAGAGATCAGTTCTCTGGAAACACCATATATTTT. It encodes CSARDQFSGNTIYF.

This chain uses TRBV6-6 with TRBJ1-1, with unresolved D. V was clipped by 6 bases and J by 1 base, with 12 bases between them. The germline CDR1 and CDR2 sequences are MNHNY and SVGAGI (reference sequence). The CDR3 runs 14 residues. The CDR3 nucleotides are TGTGCCAGCAGAGACCGCGCCTCGAACACTGAAGCTTTCTTT. Translation: CASRDRASNTEAFF.

This clonotype was seen ten or more times. V is TRBV29-1 and J is TRBJ1-2; possible D gene TRBD1, 5 bases. The CDR3 totals 12 residues. CDR1 and CDR2 from the germline V gene are SQVTM and ANQGSEA. Between the trimmed V and J ends, which lost 7 bases and 4 bases, there was a span of 13 bases. The CDR3 DNA follows: TGCAGCGGGAGCAGGGTAGGCTATGGCTACACCTTC. This sequence encodes CSGSRVGYGYTF.

This clonotype was seen at least ten times. V is TRBV10-1 and J is TRBJ1-5; D is uncertain. V was pared by 11 bases and J by 6 bases, with 14 bases between. The CDR3 totals 12 residues. CDR1 and CDR2 (germline): WNHNN, SYGVQD (reference sequence). The CDR3 DNA reads TGCGCCTCCAGCGAGAGCGGTCAGCCCCAGCATTTT. Translated, it gives CASSESGQPQHF.

This clonotype has ten or more counts. V usage is TRBV18 and J usage is TRBJ1-5; D is possibly TRBD1 (5 bases). Trimming removed 6 bases from V and 5 bases from J, with 23 bases in between. Germline V gene lookup returns CDR1 KGHSH and CDR2 LQKENI. The length of the CDR3 is 17 residues. Here the CDR3 reads CASSGGGTGERHQPQHF. The CDR3, as DNA: TGTGCCAGCTCCGGGGGAGGTACGGGGGAGCGGCATCAGCCCCAGCATTTT.

CDR3 residues: CASSQVTGIQETQYF. CDR3 DNA: TGTGCCAGCAGCCAAGTGACGGGGATCCAAGAGACCCAGTACTTC. The chain links TRBV4-2 to TRBJ2-5; weak D call: TRBD2 (5 bases). V lost 1 base and J 1 base, leaving 10 bases between the germline ends. From germline, CDR1 is LGHNA and CDR2 YNFKEQ. The CDR3 runs to 15 residues.

The chain carries TRBV12-3 or TRBV12-4 and TRBJ1-1; perhaps TRBD1 as D (5 bases). The CDR3 has 14 amino acids. V was shortened by 3 bases and J by 5 bases, with 13 bases between the two germline ends. This chain's CDR3 is CASSFDLRVTEAFF. In DNA form, the CDR3 reads TGTGCCAGCAGTTTTGATCTCAGGGTTACTGAAGCTTTCTTT.

This chain uses TRBV20-1 with TRBJ2-1, with 8 bases lining up with TRBD2. The CDR3 contains 17 residues. V lost 0 bases to trimming and J lost 0 bases; unmatched junction nucleotides: 7. Germline loops: CDR1 DFQATT, CDR2 SNEGSKA (reference sequence). This CDR3 reads CSARDSVTSVSYNEQFF. CDR3 DNA: TGCAGTGCTAGAGATTCAGTGACTAGCGTCTCCTACAATGAGCAGTTCTTC.

The table lists this clonotype with many counts. This chain uses TRBV14 with TRBJ1-2; 8 bases align to TRBD1. Germline lookup yields CDR1 SGHDN and CDR2 FVKESK. V lost 1 base, J lost 5 bases, and 3 bases stayed unmatched. The CDR3 runs to 14 residues. CDR3 in DNA: TGTGCCAGCAGCCAAGCCGGGACAGGTTATGGCTACACCTTC. Translation gives CASSQAGTGYGYTF.

The rearrangement links TRBV9 to TRBJ1-5; D possibly corresponds to TRBD1 (5 bases). CDR3 length equals 14 residues. CDR1 is SGDLS and CDR2 is YYNGEE in the germline V gene. The V end lost 2 bases, the J end lost 6 bases, and 12 bases lay between the germline ends. CDR3 loop: CASSVSGKGQPQHF. The CDR3 nucleotides read TGTGCCAGCAGCGTCTCAGGGAAGGGTCAGCCCCAGCATTTT.